Sequencing of this T cell receptor (beta chain) was carried out in a study of cytomegalovirus exposure and HLA in healthy donors. Findings of the study overall: The investigators catalogued 150 to 200 TCR beta chains as cytomegalovirus-associated. The tendency of first-cohort TCR clusters to co-occur in the 120 validation repertoires was identified by a subsequent analysis. A few chains tied to CMV proved CMV antigen-specific in vitro. Reports credit the classifier with highly specific, highly sensitive diagnosis of cytomegalovirus status.

Germline values: CDR1 SNHLY, CDR2 FYNNEI. The CDR3 is 17 residues long. Trimming at V came to 2 bases and at J to 1 base, leaving 9 bases not matched to a gene. Assay used: immunoSEQ multiplex PCR; TCRdb lists only in-frame clones, some missing. The table has roughly 57,000 clones, roughly 93% seen once. Of note for this clone: Its antigen is currently unknown.

The chain joins TRBV2 to TRBJ2-3; 7 bases are a match to TRBD2. The sequence was obtained from a woman between 18 and 29 years old in good health and CMV-seropositive. The specimen was PBMCs. The CDR3 spells CASSEILSGDRTDTQYF. The CDR3, as DNA: TGTGCCAGCAGTGAAATTTTGAGCGGGGATCGCACAGATACGCAGTATTTT.